The 27 T cell receptor beta chains below were found in one sample sequenced in a study of blood T cell repertoires in COVID-19. Using immunoSEQ multiplex PCR, the repertoire was profiled, and TCRdb retains in-frame clones only, with some absent. The table lists roughly 200,000 clones, approximately 86% of them singletons. The sequencing input was peripheral blood. The receptors originated from a woman aged 25-40 years with active or convalescent COVID-19.

J is TRBJ1-1 and V is TRBV27; TRBD1 matches at 7 bases. The germline CDR1 and CDR2 sequences are MNHEY and SMNVEV (reference sequence). Trimming removed 3 bases from V and 0 bases from J; junction bases left unmatched: 7. CDR3 length: 16 residues. CDR3: CASSFQGGVLNTEAFF. The CDR3, as DNA: TGTGCCAGCAGTTTCCAGGGGGGAGTATTGAACACTGAAGCTTTCTTT.

The J gene is TRBJ1-1, the V gene TRBV27; D possibly corresponds to TRBD1 (5 bases). The V end was cut by 3 bases, the J end by 1 base, with 12 bases between. CDR3 length: 15 residues. Germline V CDR1 and CDR2: MNHEY, SMNVEV (reference sequence). In DNA form, the CDR3 reads TGTGCCAGCAGTTTGACAGTGGGGTGGAACACTGAAGCTTTCTTT. Translating gives CASSLTVGWNTEAFF.

V and J are TRBV24-1 and TRBJ2-5, with 8 bases identical to TRBD2. This CDR3 spans 16 amino acids. The germline V gene has CDR1 KGHDR and CDR2 SFDVKD. V shed 1 base and J 5 bases; nucleotides not matched to a gene: 8. CDR3 protein: CATSDFASGWGETQYF. The CDR3 DNA sequence: TGTGCCACCAGTGATTTCGCTAGCGGGTGGGGGGAGACCCAGTACTTC.

The chain carries TRBV18 and TRBJ1-5; 8 nucleotides match TRBD1. CDR1 is KGHSH and CDR2 is LQKENI in the germline V gene. This CDR3 has 16 amino acids. The J segment lost 1 base and the V segment lost 5 bases, leaving 7 bases of the junction unmatched. DNA of the CDR3: TGTGCCAGCTCAACCGGACAGGGAGGCAGCAATCAGCCCCAGCATTTT. As protein: CASSTGQGGSNQPQHF.

This clone appeared a few times. J is TRBJ1-2 and V is TRBV6-5, with 8 bases that match TRBD1. Germline CDR1 reads MNHEY; CDR2 reads SVGAGI. The CDR3 is 14 residues long. Losses at the gene ends were 5 bases for V and 8 bases for J; bases not matched to a gene: 10. The CDR3, as DNA: TGTGCCAGCAGTAAATCCAGGGGGCAGATGGGCTACACCTTC. Translation gives CASSKSRGQMGYTF.

This chain connects TRBV13 to TRBJ1-2, with TRBD1 as a possible D gene (5 bases). The CDR3 is made up of 13 amino acids. V was shortened by 1 base and J by 5 bases, with 8 bases between the two germline ends. CDR1 is PRHDT and CDR2 is FYEKMQ in the germline V gene (reference sequence). In DNA form, the CDR3 reads TGTGCCAGCAGCTTAGCGCGGACATATGGCTACACCTTC. Its protein is CASSLARTYGYTF.

V usage is TRBV3-1 (or the pseudogene TRBV3-2) and J usage is TRBJ2-7, with 8 nucleotides matching TRBD1. Trimming at V came to 3 bases and at J to 2 bases, leaving 12 bases not matched to a gene. Germline V CDR1 and CDR2: LGHDT, YNNKEL (reference sequence). The CDR3 loop spans 17 amino acids. The CDR3 sequence: CASSQLTDRGATYEQYF. DNA for the CDR3: TGTGCCAGCAGCCAGCTCACAGACAGGGGCGCGACCTACGAGCAGTACTTC.

V and J are TRBV2 and TRBJ1-1; maybe TRBD1 (6 bases). Germline V CDR1 and CDR2: SNHLY, FYNNEI. The CDR3 extends over 13 amino acids. V was pared by 6 bases and J by 4 bases, with 12 bases between. Here the CDR3 DNA reads TGTGCCAGCAGGCAGGGGTTCGGCACTGAAGCTTTCTTT. It translates to CASRQGFGTEAFF. Full variable domain (missing parts from reference TRBV2 and TRBJ1-1): EPEVTQTPSHQVTQMGQEVILRCVPISNHLYFYWYRQILGQKVEFLVSFYNNEISEKSEIFDDQFSVERPDGSNFTLKIRSTKLEDSAMYFCASRQGFGTEAFFGQGTRLTVV.

The rearrangement joins TRBV7-2 to TRBJ2-3; 8 bases map to TRBD2. The CDR3 covers 17 residues. Looked up from germline, CDR1 is SGHTA and CDR2 is FQGNSA. V was pared by 1 base and J by 0 bases, with 6 bases of the junction left unmatched. The CDR3 is CASSLGASGRSTDTQYF. CDR3 DNA: TGTGCCAGCAGCTTAGGGGCTAGCGGGCGAAGCACAGATACGCAGTATTTT.

The V gene is TRBV2, the J gene TRBJ2-7, with 9 bases matching TRBD1. Germline CDR1 SNHLY, CDR2 FYNNEI. This CDR3 is 14 amino acids long. Trimming removed 6 bases from V and 0 bases from J; junction bases left unmatched: 3. The CDR3 loop is CASSGQGLSYEQYF. CDR3 DNA: TGTGCCAGCAGCGGACAGGGGCTCTCCTACGAGCAGTACTTC.

Only one count was recorded for this clone. This chain connects TRBV2 to TRBJ1-1, with no clear D. The ends were cut back, 4 bases at V and 1 base at J, with 10 bases in the middle. The CDR3 totals 14 residues. CDR1 SNHLY and CDR2 FYNNEI come from the germline V gene. CDR3 in DNA: TGTGCCAGCAGTGTCGGGCGGGGGAACACTGAAGCTTTCTTT. As protein: CASSVGRGNTEAFF.

This sequence joins TRBV29-1 and TRBJ2-5; D is unclear. Germline CDR1 is SQVTM and CDR2 is ANQGSEA. This CDR3 is built from 12 residues. Trimming left V 1 base short and J 5 bases short, with 8 bases between. The CDR3 DNA sequence: TGCAGCGTTGAAGGGAGTTCGGAGACCCAGTACTTC. Protein: CSVEGSSETQYF.

This clone was seen once. The chain couples TRBV27 to TRBJ1-3; D is unclear. Germline V gene sequence: CDR1 MNHEY, CDR2 SMNVEV (reference sequence). The CDR3 loop spans 14 amino acids. The germline V and J ends were trimmed by 4 bases and 3 bases, with 10 bases remaining between them. CDR3 sequence (DNA): TGTGCCAGCAGTTCTCTCCGGGGTGGAAACACCATATATTTT. Its translation is CASSSLRGGNTIYF.

This clone came up once. J is TRBJ1-4 and V is TRBV6-5; D may be TRBD1 (5 bases). CDR3 size: 16 residues. Germline V lookup: CDR1 MNHEY, CDR2 SVGAGI. Trimming took off 4 bases at V and 3 bases at J, with 15 bases between the two ends. In nucleotides, the CDR3 is TGTGCCAGCAGTTTGTTCCGACAGTCGGCTAATGAAAAACTGTTTTTT. Translating gives CASSLFRQSANEKLFF.

This clone was seen once. The V call is TRBV2, the J call TRBJ2-1; D may be TRBD2 (6 bases). V shed 7 bases and J shed 2 bases, with 15 bases lying between them. CDR3 size: 15 residues. The V gene's germline CDR1 is SNHLY and CDR2 FYNNEI. CDR3 nucleotide sequence: TGTGCCAGCACCCTAAGCCGCGGGACCTACAATGAGCAGTTCTTC. Translation: CASTLSRGTYNEQFF.

This clone showed up just a few times. The chain combines TRBV28 with TRBJ1-5; D is uncertain. CDR3 size: 15 residues. V lost 4 bases, J lost 0 bases, and 10 bases lay in between. Germline-derived CDR1 and CDR2 are MDHEN and SYDVKM. DNA of the CDR3: TGTGCCAGCAGTTCAGCAGGTTATAGCAATCAGCCCCAGCATTTT. Protein sequence: CASSSAGYSNQPQHF.

The rearrangement uses TRBV29-1 and TRBJ1-2; possible D gene TRBD1, 6 bases. CDR3 length: 14 residues. Germline loops: CDR1 SQVTM, CDR2 ANQGSEA. With 4 bases removed from V and 4 bases from J, the gap between germline ends came to 16 bases. The CDR3 loop reads CSVVTAGAGYGYTF. The CDR3 DNA follows: TGCAGCGTTGTTACGGCAGGGGCCGGCTATGGCTACACCTTC.

J is TRBJ2-7 and V is TRBV7-9; D is unclear. The CDR3 sequence is 13 residues long. CDR1 SEHNR and CDR2 FQNEAQ come from the germline V gene (reference sequence). The V gene lost 2 bases and the J gene lost 3 bases, with 8 bases spanning the gap. CDR3 coding DNA: TGTGCCAGCAGCTTAAACAGTATCTACGAGCAGTACTTC. As protein: CASSLNSIYEQYF. The full variable domain, completed using reference TRBV7-9 and TRBJ2-7, is DTGVSQNPRHKITKRGQNVTFRCDPISEHNRLYWYRQTLGQGPEFLTYFQNEAQLEKSRLLSDRFSAERPKGSFSTLEIQRTEQGDSAMYLCASSLNSIYEQYFGPGTRLTVT.

The chain carries TRBV20-1 and TRBJ1-5; the D is unclear. Germline values: CDR1 DFQATT, CDR2 SNEGSKA (reference sequence). CDR3 length equals 12 residues. The ends were cut back, 6 bases at V and 7 bases at J, with 13 bases in the middle. CDR3 protein: CSASIPGQPQHF. The CDR3 DNA is TGCAGTGCCAGTATACCGGGACAGCCCCAGCATTTT.

This clone was detected only a few times. The V and J genes are TRBV28 and TRBJ1-5; D may be TRBD1 (6 bases). V was pared by 6 bases and J by 9 bases, with 24 bases between. Germline loops: CDR1 MDHEN, CDR2 SYDVKM. This CDR3 has 16 amino acids. The CDR3 DNA is TGTGCCAGCAGACGATCAGGGGCACAAGGAAGTCTGCCCCAGCATTTT. The encoded protein is CASRRSGAQGSLPQHF.

J is TRBJ2-2 and V is TRBV19; no reliable D call. With 1 base removed from V and 4 bases from J, the gap between germline ends came to 7 bases. The CDR3 sequence is 14 residues long. Germline V gene sequence: CDR1 LNHDA, CDR2 SQIVND (reference sequence). DNA for the CDR3: TGTGCCAGTAGTATAGGCCCTACCACCGGGGAGCTGTTTTTT. It is translated as CASSIGPTTGELFF.

This chain connects TRBV5-4 to TRBJ1-2; D uncertain. Germline loops: CDR1 SGHNT, CDR2 YYREEE (reference sequence). Trimming took 2 bases from V and 7 from J, leaving 21 bases between them. CDR3 length: 16 amino acids. As DNA, the CDR3 is TGTGCCAGCAGCTTCGGAGGAGACACTCTGGGTGGTGGCTACACCTTC. This translates into CASSFGGDTLGGGYTF.

The rearrangement joins TRBV19 to TRBJ1-5; 7 nucleotides agree with TRBD1. Unmatched junction bases numbered 11, after V lost 5 bases and J lost 4 bases. Germline CDR1 and CDR2: LNHDA and SQIVND (reference sequence). The CDR3 length is 16 residues. As DNA, the CDR3 is TGTGCCAGTAGTCCACGGACAGGAAAATTGAATCAGCCCCAGCATTTT. This encodes CASSPRTGKLNQPQHF.

The CDR3: CASSQGTGELWDTEAFF. The DNA for the CDR3 is TGCGCCAGCAGCCAAGGGACAGGGGAATTGTGGGACACTGAAGCTTTCTTT. The V and J genes are TRBV5-1 and TRBJ1-1, with TRBD1 matching 10 bases. CDR1 SGHRS and CDR2 YFSETQ come from the germline V gene. CDR3 length: 17 residues. The V segment lost 4 bases and the J segment 3 bases; nucleotides outside the gene matches: 12.

The V gene is TRBV11-1, the J gene TRBJ2-2; D is perhaps TRBD1 (6 bases). This CDR3 has 15 residues. Trimming cost V 0 bases and J 8 bases, with 13 bases left between them. Germline assignment: CDR1 SGHAT and CDR2 FQDESV (reference sequence). The CDR3 bases are TGTGCCAGCAGCTTAGCCTGGGGGCGCCAAGGGGAGCTGTTTTTT. Encoded protein: CASSLAWGRQGELFF.

This clone was recorded only once. The V call is TRBV5-1, the J call TRBJ2-2; D possibly corresponds to TRBD2 (6 bases). The V end was cut by 0 bases, the J end by 3 bases, with 15 bases between. This CDR3 is 17 amino acids long. The V gene's germline CDR1 is SGHRS and CDR2 YFSETQ. The chain's CDR3 is CASSLVGSGGYTGELFF. The CDR3 DNA reads as TGCGCCAGCAGCTTGGTCGGTAGCGGAGGATACACCGGGGAGCTGTTTTTT.

The chain has TRBV9 and TRBJ2-1, with a tentative D call TRBD2 (5 bases). This CDR3 is built from 15 residues. Germline V gives CDR1 SGDLS, CDR2 YYNGEE. V dropped 4 bases and J dropped 2 bases, with 13 bases sitting between them. The CDR3 sequence: CASSLSGGPYNEQFF. The CDR3 DNA sequence: TGTGCCAGCAGCCTCAGCGGCGGCCCCTACAATGAGCAGTTCTTC.